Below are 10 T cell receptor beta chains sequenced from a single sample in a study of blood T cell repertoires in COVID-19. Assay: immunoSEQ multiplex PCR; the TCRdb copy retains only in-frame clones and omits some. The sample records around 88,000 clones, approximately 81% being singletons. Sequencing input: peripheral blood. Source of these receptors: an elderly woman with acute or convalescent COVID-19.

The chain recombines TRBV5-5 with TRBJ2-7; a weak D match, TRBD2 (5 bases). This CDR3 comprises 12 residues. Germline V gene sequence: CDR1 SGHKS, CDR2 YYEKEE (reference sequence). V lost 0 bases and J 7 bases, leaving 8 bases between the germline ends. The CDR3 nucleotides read TGTGCCAGCAGCTTGGTAGCGTGGGAGCAGTACTTC. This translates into CASSLVAWEQYF.

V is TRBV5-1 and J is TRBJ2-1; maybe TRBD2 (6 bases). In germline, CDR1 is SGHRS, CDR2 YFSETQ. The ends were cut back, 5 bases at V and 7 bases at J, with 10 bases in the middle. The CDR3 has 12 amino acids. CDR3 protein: CASRVAGNEQFF. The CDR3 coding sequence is TGCGCCAGCAGAGTGGCGGGGAATGAGCAGTTCTTC. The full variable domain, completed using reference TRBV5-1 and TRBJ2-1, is KAGVTQTPRYLIKTRGQQVTLSCSPISGHRSVSWYQQTPGQGLQFLFEYFSETQRNKGNFPGRFSGRQFSNSRSEMNVSTLELGDSALYLCASRVAGNEQFFGPGTRLTVL.

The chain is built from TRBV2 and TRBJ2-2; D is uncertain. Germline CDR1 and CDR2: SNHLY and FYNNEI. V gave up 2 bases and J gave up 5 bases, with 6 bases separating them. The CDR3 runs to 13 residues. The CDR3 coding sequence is TGTGCCAGCAGTGAATCGAGGACCGGGGAGCTGTTTTTT. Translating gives CASSESRTGELFF.

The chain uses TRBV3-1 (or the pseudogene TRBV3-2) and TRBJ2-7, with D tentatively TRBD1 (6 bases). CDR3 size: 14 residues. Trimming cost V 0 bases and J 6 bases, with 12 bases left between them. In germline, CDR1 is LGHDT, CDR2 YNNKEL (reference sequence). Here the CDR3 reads CASSQDRGMGEQYF. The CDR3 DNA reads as TGTGCCAGCAGCCAAGATAGGGGGATGGGCGAGCAGTACTTC.

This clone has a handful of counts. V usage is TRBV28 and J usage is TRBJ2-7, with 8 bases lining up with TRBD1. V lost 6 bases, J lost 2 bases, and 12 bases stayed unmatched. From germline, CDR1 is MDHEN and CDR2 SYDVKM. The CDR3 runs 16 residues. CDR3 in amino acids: CASSRSTDRGAYEQYF. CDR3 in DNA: TGTGCCAGCAGCCGCTCGACTGACAGGGGAGCCTACGAGCAGTACTTC. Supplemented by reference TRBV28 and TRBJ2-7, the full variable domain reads DVKVTQSSRYLVKRTGEKVFLECVQDMDHENMFWYRQDPGLGLRLIYFSYDVKMKEKGDIPEGYSVSREKKERFSLILESASTNQTSMYLCASSRSTDRGAYEQYFGPGTRLTVT.

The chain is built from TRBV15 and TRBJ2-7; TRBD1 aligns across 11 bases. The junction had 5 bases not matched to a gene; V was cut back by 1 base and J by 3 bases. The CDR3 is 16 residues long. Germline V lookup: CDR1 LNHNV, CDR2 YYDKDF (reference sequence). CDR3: CATSRVRTGGFYEQYF. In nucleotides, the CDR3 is TGTGCCACCAGCAGAGTCAGGACAGGGGGCTTCTACGAGCAGTACTTC. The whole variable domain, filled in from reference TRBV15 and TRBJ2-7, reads DAMVIQNPRYQVTQFGKPVTLSCSQTLNHNVMYWYQQKSSQAPKLLFHYYDKDFNNEADTPDNFQSRRPNTSFCFLDIRSPGLGDTAMYLCATSRVRTGGFYEQYFGPGTRLTVT.

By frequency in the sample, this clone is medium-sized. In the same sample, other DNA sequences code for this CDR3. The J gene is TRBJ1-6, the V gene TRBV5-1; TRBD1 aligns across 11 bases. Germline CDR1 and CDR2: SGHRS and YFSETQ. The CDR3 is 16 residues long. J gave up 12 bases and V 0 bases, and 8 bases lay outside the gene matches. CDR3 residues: CASSLDDPGQGVPLHF. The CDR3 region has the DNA TGCGCCAGCAGCTTGGACGATCCGGGACAGGGGGTACCCCTCCACTTT.

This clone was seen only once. Written as DNA, the CDR3 is TGTGCCAGCAGCGCCACGGGACTCCGGATAGATACGCAGTATTTT. Its translation: CASSATGLRIDTQYF. J is TRBJ2-3 and V is TRBV9, with D possibly TRBD2 on 6 matching bases. CDR1 is SGDLS, CDR2 YYNGEE, per germline. CDR3 length: 15 residues. Trimming took off 3 bases at V and 5 bases at J, with 16 bases between the two ends.

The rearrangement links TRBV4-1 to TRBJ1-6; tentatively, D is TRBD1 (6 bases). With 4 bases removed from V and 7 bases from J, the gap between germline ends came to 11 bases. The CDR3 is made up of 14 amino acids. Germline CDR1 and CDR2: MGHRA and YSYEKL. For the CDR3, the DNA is TGCGCCAGCAGCCGCGGGGGGGCCAATTCACCCCTCCACTTT. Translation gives CASSRGGANSPLHF.

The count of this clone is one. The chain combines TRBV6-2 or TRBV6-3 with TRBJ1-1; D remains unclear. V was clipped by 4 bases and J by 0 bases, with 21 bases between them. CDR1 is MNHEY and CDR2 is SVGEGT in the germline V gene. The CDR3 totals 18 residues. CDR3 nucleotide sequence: TGTGCCAGCAGTTCCCCCCTAACAAGGAGTGGAATGAACACTGAAGCTTTCTTT. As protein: CASSSPLTRSGMNTEAFF.